This T cell receptor (beta chain) was documented in a study of blood T cell repertoires in COVID-19 (dated by TCRdb to 2020 to 2022). Background on the whole study: The collaborator samples originated in the United States, Italy and Spain and spanned the acute and convalescent phases of COVID-19. The material from the prospective study consisted of cDNA or gDNA derived from T cells, B-cell-depleted T cells, or PBMCs. Deeply sampled blood TCRbeta repertoires from subjects exposed to, actively infected with, or recovered from COVID-19 were included in the dataset. The repertoires were made available in a free public database intended to serve as a resource for research on the immune response to SARS-CoV-2. Samples came from the ongoing ImmuneRACE study (first 160 participants) plus 1,254 subjects from 6 global collaborators. Sample metadata almost always included a de-identified subject ID, COVID-19 status, age in years and sex. Where HLA class I and class II types were available, the types were taken from metadata supplied by the sample provider, not from assay-based typing.

About this clone itself: The target of this receptor is not known. The input lacks base qualities; no much larger clone sits a single base away.

Here is what the overall study found, with its caveats: How much clinical and demographic metadata was included differed by source and by participant, and the metadata was provided uncurated.

The collaborating institutions used their own protocols to collect whole blood in K2EDTA tubes. For TCRbeta analysis, collaborators shipped samples as frozen whole blood, isolated PBMCs, or DNA extracted from either of those sample types. TCRbeta CDR3 regions were amplified from genomic DNA by means of the immunoSEQ Assay, a bias-controlled multiplex PCR. For the original study's pipeline: The number of nucleated cells in each sample was estimated from the amplification of reference gene primers within the assay. Sequence reads were collapsed and filtered to measure the absolute abundance of every unique TCRbeta CDR3 rearrangement. For each sample, productive Simpson clonality was calculated by taking the square root of Simpson's diversity index across productive rearrangements. What TCRdb holds here is the immuneACCESS table cut down to in-frame rearrangements. Part of the clones is not present; checked against another copy, under half of the missing clones reflect an unresolved V gene, and the others are unexplained. D and trimming were read from the DNA, whereas the V and J calls and clone size are those reported in that table. This sample is represented by 340,000 or so clones; around 86% of them were singletons. Clones ranked in the top ten supply 1% of the sample.

Relative to germline, V is missing 8 bases and J is missing 1 base, with 10 bases of the junction outside any gene match. From the germline V gene (reference sequence), CDR1 is LGHDT and CDR2 is YNNKEL. The cysteine opens and the phenylalanine closes a CDR3 of 16 amino acids. CDR3 DNA is the only sequence kept; it has 48 bases, read in frame from the first base. The sequence is built from TRBV3-1 (or the pseudogene TRBV3-2) and TRBJ2-2; a stretch of 7 junction bases matches TRBD2. The sequenced sample consisted of peripheral blood. This clonotype originated in a man aged 45 to 65 with active or convalescent COVID-19. The DNA sequence is given as TGTGCCAGCGTGGGGGAGGGGACGGTGAACACCGGGGAGCTGTTTTTT. It codes for CASVGEGTVNTGELFF.